A selection of T cell receptor beta chains follows, all from one sample in a study of T cells in Graves' hyperthyroidism and ophthalmopathy. From the multiplex PCR reads, TCRdb called clonotypes with MiXCR, one entry per CDR3 protein. The repertoire holds fewer than 300,000 distinct CDR3 sequences, with approximately 26% as singletons. Sample: blood. These receptors originate from a man aged 35-49 years with Graves' hyperthyroidism that later progressed to Graves' ophthalmopathy. Each CDR3 is given with its conserved first and last residue. The order of the fields is D gene, J gene, V gene, clone size, CDR3 protein, CDR3 DNA. D genes are given only for firm matches. Only part of the rows carry a size: once, few, many, or a class if the clone is expanded.

TRBD1	TRBJ1-5	TRBV7-9	many	CASSQTGGGNQPQHF	TGTGCCAGCAGCCAAACAGGGGGCGGAAATCAGCCCCAGCATTTT
TRBD1	TRBJ1-1	TRBV3-1	many	CASKQGAEAFF	TGTGCCAGCAAACAGGGGGCTGAAGCTTTCTTT
-	TRBJ2-7	TRBV3-1	many	CASSRLTNEQYF	TGTGCCAGCAGCCGTTTGACGAACGAGCAGTACTTC
-	TRBJ1-1	TRBV7-2	many	CASSSDGSSTEAFF	TGTGCCAGCAGCTCCGACGGGTCGTCCACTGAAGCTTTCTTT
-	TRBJ2-7	TRBV18	many	CASSPPPGTYEQYF	TGTGCCAGCTCACCACCACCCGGAACCTACGAGCAGTACTTC
TRBD1	TRBJ1-1	TRBV28	many	CASSLYRGRTEAFF	TGTGCCAGCAGTTTATACAGGGGGCGTACTGAAGCTTTCTTT
TRBD1	TRBJ2-5	TRBV12-3/TRBV12-4	many	CASSDRGEETQYF	TGTGCCAGCAGTGACAGGGGCGAAGAGACCCAGTACTTC
-	TRBJ2-2	TRBV6-2/TRBV6-3	few	CASSSTTTGELFF	TGTGCCAGCAGTTCAACTACTACCGGGGAGCTGTTTTTT
TRBD1	TRBJ1-5	TRBV12-3/TRBV12-4	many	CASSRGTGVLPGNQPQHF	TGTGCCAGCAGTCGAGGGACAGGGGTCCTACCGGGCAATCAGCCCCAGCATTTT
-	TRBJ1-6	TRBV6-2/TRBV6-3	once	CASYGTGTRYNSPLHF	TGTGCCAGCTATGGAACCGGGACACGCTATAATTCACCCCTCCACTTT
TRBD1	TRBJ2-2	TRBV12-3/TRBV12-4	-	CASSPSRGQEYTGELFF	TGTGCCAGCAGTCCATCTCGGGGACAGGAGTACACCGGGGAGCTGTTTTTT
-	TRBJ2-7	TRBV12-3/TRBV12-4	-	CASSSGYASYEQYF	TGTGCCAGCAGTAGCGGGTACGCATCCTACGAGCAGTACTTC
-	TRBJ1-2	TRBV18	many	CASSLGLGGGYTF	TGTGCCAGCTCACTAGGACTCGGCGGTGGCTACACCTTC
-	TRBJ1-1	TRBV12-3/TRBV12-4	many	CASSENQGTEAFF	TGTGCCAGCAGTGAGAATCAGGGGACTGAAGCTTTCTTT
-	TRBJ2-5	TRBV12-3/TRBV12-4	-	CASSLRDGLQETQYF	TGTGCCAGCAGTTTAAGGGACGGCCTCCAAGAGACCCAGTACTTC
-	TRBJ2-7	TRBV6-2/TRBV6-3	few	CASSRRPTSDEQYF	TGTGCCAGCAGTAGACGACCCACTTCGGACGAGCAGTACTTC
-	TRBJ2-5	TRBV28	many	CATSKNRADPQETQYF	TGTGCCACCTCAAAGAATCGGGCAGATCCACAAGAGACCCAGTACTTC
-	TRBJ2-5	TRBV27	many	CASSSAAPAQETQYF	TGTGCCAGCAGTTCCGCCGCTCCAGCCCAAGAGACCCAGTACTTC
-	TRBJ1-1	TRBV3-1	many	CASSQQSSGGRTEAFF	TGTGCCAGCAGCCAACAGTCCTCCGGGGGGAGAACTGAAGCTTTCTTT
-	TRBJ2-7	TRBV10-3	many	CAISPDRSYEQYF	TGTGCCATCAGCCCCGACAGGTCCTACGAGCAGTACTTC
-	TRBJ1-2	TRBV28	-	CASRKGISTYGYTF	TGTGCCAGCAGAAAAGGGATATCTACCTATGGCTACACCTTC
-	TRBJ2-7	TRBV15	once	CATSREEGSGILHSYEQYF	TGTGCCACCAGCAGAGAGGAAGGTAGCGGAATACTACACTCCTACGAGCAGTACTTC
-	TRBJ1-3	TRBV18	many	CASSPPVGNTIYF	TGTGCCAGCTCACCCCCGGTCGGAAACACCATATATTTT
TRBD1	TRBJ2-2	TRBV20-1	-	CSAPGQGNTGELFF	TGCAGTGCTCCGGGACAGGGAAACACCGGGGAGCTGTTTTTT
-	TRBJ2-7	TRBV27	-	CASSTGRYEQYF	TGTGCCAGCAGTACGGGACGATACGAGCAGTACTTC
-	TRBJ1-1	TRBV24-1	many	CATSDSNLAEAFF	TGTGCCACCAGTGATTCTAACTTAGCCGAAGCTTTCTTT
TRBD2	TRBJ2-5	TRBV20-1	-	CSGMAGARETRYF	TGCAGTGGAATGGCGGGCGCGCGGGAGACCCGGTACTTC
-	TRBJ2-2	TRBV24-1	many	CATSDYPTASTAGELFF	TGTGCCACCAGTGACTACCCAACCGCAAGCACCGCCGGGGAGCTGTTTTTT
-	TRBJ1-5	TRBV6-5	many	CASSFQIGQCCNQPQHF	TGTGCCAGCAGTTTCCAAATAGGACAGTGCTGCAATCAGCCCCAGCATTTT
-	TRBJ1-2	TRBV14	many	CASSQAAGTVHYGYTF	TGTGCCAGCAGCCAAGCAGCCGGGACGGTACATTATGGCTACACCTTC
-	TRBJ2-7	TRBV12-3/TRBV12-4	many	CASSVRRDEQYF	TGTGCCAGCAGTGTCCGCAGGGACGAGCAGTACTTC
-	TRBJ2-7	TRBV20-1	many	CSVRGRSYEQYF	TGCAGTGTTAGGGGGAGGTCCTACGAGCAGTACTTC
TRBD2	TRBJ2-7	TRBV7-9	many	CASSLEPSGRSEQYF	TGTGCCAGCAGCTTAGAGCCTAGCGGGAGAAGCGAGCAGTACTTC
-	TRBJ2-6	TRBV24-1	many	CASQGSGANVLTF	TGTGCCAGTCAGGGATCTGGGGCCAACGTCCTGACTTTC
-	TRBJ1-6	TRBV27	-	CASSLIGGQGSPLHF	TGTGCCAGCAGTTTAATCGGGGGGCAGGGTTCACCCCTCCACTTT
-	TRBJ2-2	TRBV9	-	CASSVDPGPNTGELFF	TGTGCCAGCAGCGTAGATCCCGGGCCGAACACCGGGGAGCTGTTTTTT
TRBD1	TRBJ1-1	TRBV20-1	many	CSAREGQGSVNTEAFF	TGCAGTGCTAGAGAGGGACAGGGTTCAGTGAACACTGAAGCTTTCTTT
-	TRBJ1-5	TRBV7-9	many	CASSFDAQPQHF	TGTGCCAGCAGCTTCGATGCCCAGCCCCAGCATTTT
-	TRBJ2-7	TRBV28	-	CASSPERGGVGVEQYF	TGTGCCAGCAGCCCAGAGAGGGGGGGGGTTGGTGTCGAGCAGTACTTC
-	TRBJ2-2	TRBV4-1	many	CASSRPWDTSNTGELFF	TGCGCCAGCAGCCGCCCCTGGGACACCTCTAACACCGGGGAGCTGTTTTTT
-	TRBJ2-2	TRBV5-1	many	CASRTGRRNTGELFF	TGCGCCAGCAGGACTGGACGACGGAACACCGGGGAGCTGTTTTTT
-	TRBJ2-7	TRBV4-1	many	CASSQVFGTDIYEQYF	TGCGCCAGCAGCCAAGTATTCGGGACGGATATCTACGAGCAGTACTTC
TRBD2	TRBJ2-7	TRBV15	many	CATSREGGLAGYEQYF	TGTGCCACCAGCAGGGAGGGGGGACTAGCGGGCTACGAGCAGTACTTC
-	TRBJ2-7	TRBV15	-	CATSNWGPRSYEQYF	TGTGCCACCAGCAACTGGGGGCCAAGGTCCTACGAGCAGTACTTC